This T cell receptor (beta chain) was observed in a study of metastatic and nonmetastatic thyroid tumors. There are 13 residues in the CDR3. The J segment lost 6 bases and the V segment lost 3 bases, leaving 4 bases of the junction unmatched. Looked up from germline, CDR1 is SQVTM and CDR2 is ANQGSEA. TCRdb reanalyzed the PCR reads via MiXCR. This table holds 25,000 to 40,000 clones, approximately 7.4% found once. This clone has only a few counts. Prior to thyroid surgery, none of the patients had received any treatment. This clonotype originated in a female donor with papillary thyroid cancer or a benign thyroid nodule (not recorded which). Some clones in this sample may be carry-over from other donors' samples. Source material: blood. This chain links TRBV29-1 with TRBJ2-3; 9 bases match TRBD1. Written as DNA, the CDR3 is TGCAGCGTTGATAAGACAGGGGGGGATACGCAGTATTTT. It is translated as CSVDKTGGDTQYF.